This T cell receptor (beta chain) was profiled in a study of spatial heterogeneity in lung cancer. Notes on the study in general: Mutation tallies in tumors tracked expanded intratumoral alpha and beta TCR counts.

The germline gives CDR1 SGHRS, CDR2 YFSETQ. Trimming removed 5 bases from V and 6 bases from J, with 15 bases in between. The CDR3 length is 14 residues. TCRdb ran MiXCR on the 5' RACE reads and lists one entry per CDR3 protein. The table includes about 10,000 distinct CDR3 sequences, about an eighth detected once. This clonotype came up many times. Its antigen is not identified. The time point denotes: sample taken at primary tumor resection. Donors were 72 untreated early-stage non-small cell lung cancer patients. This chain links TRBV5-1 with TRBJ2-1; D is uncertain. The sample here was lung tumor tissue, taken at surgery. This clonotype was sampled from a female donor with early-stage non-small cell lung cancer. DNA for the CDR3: TGCGCCAGCAGTTCCAATTGGGCAGGCAATGAGCAGTTCTTC. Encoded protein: CASSSNWAGNEQFF.